The present T cell receptor (beta chain) was sequenced within a study of OX40 agonist ivuxolimab in advanced cancers. Study findings and constraints: There were, on average, more expanded clones in CD8+ T cells than in CD4+.

Of note for this clone: Its antigen is undetermined.

CDR3 length: 13 residues. The V gene lost 5 bases and the J gene lost 2 bases, with 9 bases spanning the gap. CDR1 is MNHEY, CDR2 SMNVEV, per germline (reference sequence). The method was immunoSEQ multiplex PCR; TCRdb's version includes in-frame clones alone and lacks a portion of them. The sample has approximately 70,000 clones; 80% to 85% are singletons. The V call is TRBV27, the J call TRBJ2-5; maybe TRBD2 (5 bases). The sequence came from an adult with an advanced solid tumor such as melanoma, head and neck, liver or kidney cancer. Sequenced here: CD4+ or CD8+ T cells sorted from blood, sampled in a trial of the OX40 agonist ivuxolimab. This chain's CDR3 is CASSTRDQETQYF. The CDR3 DNA sequence: TGTGCCAGCAGTACACGGGATCAAGAGACCCAGTACTTC.